The clone carrying this T cell receptor beta chain has more than one count but fewer than ten. This record belongs to a study of T-cell memory formation after mild COVID-19. Study-wide background: TCR clusters showed largely donor specificity.

V lost 4 bases and J lost 13, with 19 bases in between. The CDR3 spans 13 residues. In germline, CDR1 is SGHRS, CDR2 YFSETQ. With constant-segment primers, 5'RACE yielded cDNA libraries of TCR alpha and TCR beta that carried sample barcodes and UMIs. TCRdb used MiXCR to reprocess the 5' RACE reads, holding one entry per CDR3 protein. The table lists some 210,000 distinct CDR3 sequences, 15% to 20% of them singletons. The chain joins TRBV5-1 to TRBJ2-3; D gene unclear. The material sequenced was PBMCs or a T cell subset sorted from them (not recorded which). The origin of this receptor is an adult woman who had mild COVID-19 (a few samples of this study predate the infection). Cell type and time point are not known. The CDR3 DNA sequence: TGCGCCAGCAGCCCCCCGGCTGCGACCTTGGAGTATTTT. Its translation: CASSPPAATLEYF.